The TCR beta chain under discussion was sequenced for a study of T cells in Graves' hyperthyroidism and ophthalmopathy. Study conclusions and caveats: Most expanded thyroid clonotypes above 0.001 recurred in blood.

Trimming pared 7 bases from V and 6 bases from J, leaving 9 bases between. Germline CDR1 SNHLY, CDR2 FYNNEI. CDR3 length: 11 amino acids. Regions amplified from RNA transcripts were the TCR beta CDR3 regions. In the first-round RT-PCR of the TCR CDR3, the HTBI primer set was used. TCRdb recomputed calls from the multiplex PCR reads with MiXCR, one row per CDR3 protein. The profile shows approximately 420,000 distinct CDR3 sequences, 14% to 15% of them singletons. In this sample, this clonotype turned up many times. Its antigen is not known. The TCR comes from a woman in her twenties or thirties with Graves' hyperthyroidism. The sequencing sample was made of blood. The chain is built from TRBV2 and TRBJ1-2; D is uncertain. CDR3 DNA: TGTGCCAGCACGGCTCTTGATGGCTACACCTTC. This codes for CASTALDGYTF.